The 18 T cell receptor beta chains in this list originate from one sample, sequenced in a study of blood T cells in healthy people across ages. The second PCR ran roughly 6 to 12 cycles with a sample-barcoded 5' primer and J-beta primers. TCRdb called the 5' RACE reads again in MiXCR, with one record for every CDR3 protein. The table lists about 720,000 distinct CDR3 sequences, more than 20% of them singletons. These data are also associated with another study on T cells of mothers and their children.

The sample consisted of blood. All receptors derive from a boy aged 5-17 years in good health.

This clonotype was seen a few times. The chain couples TRBV3-1 to TRBJ2-1; 9 nucleotides match TRBD2. V was pared by 0 bases and J by 9 bases, with 6 bases of the junction left unmatched. The CDR3 has 15 amino acids. CDR1 is LGHDT, CDR2 YNNKEL, per germline (reference sequence). The CDR3 DNA reads TGTGCCAGCAGCCAAGAGGGCGGGAGGGCCGGTGAGCAGTTCTTC. This sequence encodes CASSQEGGRAGEQFF.

This clonotype occurred a few times. The genes are TRBV29-1 and TRBJ1-4; D remains ambiguous. Trimming left V 5 bases short and J 4 bases short, with 5 bases between. The CDR3 consists of 11 residues. CDR1 and CDR2 from the germline V gene are SQVTM and ANQGSEA. The CDR3 loop reads CSVWVNEKLFF. CDR3 nucleotide sequence: TGCAGCGTTTGGGTTAATGAAAAACTGTTTTTT.

To note about this clonotype: A clone one base away is much larger, so this may be a read error. The J gene is TRBJ2-1, the V gene TRBV27; 8 nucleotides match TRBD2. The DNA end favors TRBJ2-5, so the J call may be wrong. CDR3 size: 13 residues. The V gene's germline CDR1 is MNHEY and CDR2 SMNVEV (reference sequence). CDR3 sequence reads: CASRPRLAETQYF. CDR3 sequence (DNA): TGTGCCAGCAGACCAAGACTAGCGGAGACCCAGTACTTC.

This chain links TRBV7-9 with TRBJ1-6, with D hard to call. The CDR3 consists of 14 residues. CDR1 and CDR2 (germline): SEHNR, FQNEAQ (reference sequence). V was cut by 3 bases and J by 11 bases, with 14 bases left in between. CDR3 bases: TGTGCCAGCAGCTTGGTGGGAGCGTCGACACCCCTCCACTTT. Amino acids: CASSLVGASTPLHF.

This clonotype was recorded a few times. The V call is TRBV6-5, the J call TRBJ1-1, with TRBD1 matching 8 bases. The CDR3 spans 14 residues. Germline lookup yields CDR1 MNHEY and CDR2 SVGAGI. J gave up 5 bases and V 2 bases, and 4 bases lay outside the gene matches. The CDR3 nucleotides are TGTGCCAGCAGTTACGTCAGGGGGCTTACTGAAGCTTTCTTT. It specifies CASSYVRGLTEAFF.

The chain employs TRBV29-1 and TRBJ1-1; D is unresolved. The CDR3 loop spans 13 amino acids. The V end was cut by 8 bases, the J end by 0 bases, with 13 bases between. From germline, CDR1 is SQVTM and CDR2 ANQGSEA. CDR3 sequence reads: CSFLGRVNTEAFF. Written as DNA, the CDR3 is TGCAGCTTCCTGGGGAGGGTGAACACTGAAGCTTTCTTT.

This clonotype was seen a handful of times. V gene TRBV6-5 combines with J gene TRBJ2-5; D tentatively fits TRBD1 or TRBD2 (5 bases each). The CDR3 extends over 14 amino acids. Trimming removed 6 bases from V and 5 bases from J, with 16 bases in between. Germline-derived CDR1 and CDR2 are MNHEY and SVGAGI. CDR3 nucleotide sequence: TGTGCCAGCAGACGGGACGGAATAAGTGAGACCCAGTACTTC. As protein: CASRRDGISETQYF.

V and J are TRBV4-3 and TRBJ2-1; 8 bases match TRBD1. V lost 0 bases and J lost 6; bases outside the gene matches: 7. The length of the CDR3 is 16 residues. Germline assignment: CDR1 LGHNA and CDR2 YSLEER. CDR3 sequence (DNA): TGCGCCAGCAGCCAAGATCTCCAGGGGGCGCCCAATGAGCAGTTCTTC. Translation gives CASSQDLQGAPNEQFF.

This clonotype was seen only a few times. This chain links TRBV4-3 with TRBJ2-5, with unresolved D. The J call is uncertain, as TRBJ2-7 better fits the DNA end. The CDR3 contains 15 residues. The germline V gene encodes CDR1 LGHNA and CDR2 YSLEER. CDR3 nucleotides: TGCGCCAGCAGCCAAGATTTTGGAGAGTACTACGAGCAGTACTTC. Translation gives CASSQDFGEYYEQYF.

This clonotype came up a few times. The V call is TRBV7-2, the J call TRBJ2-1; 10 bases are a match to TRBD2. The CDR3 has 14 residues. V shed 4 bases and J 7 bases; nucleotides not matched to a gene: 4. Germline V CDR1 and CDR2: SGHTA, FQGNSA. The CDR3 loop is CASSSSGRRNEQFF. The CDR3 DNA follows: TGTGCCAGCAGCTCTAGCGGGAGACGGAATGAGCAGTTCTTC.

This clonotype was recorded a few times. The chain joins TRBV28 to TRBJ2-3, with 11 bases identical to TRBD2. The germline gives CDR1 MDHEN, CDR2 SYDVKM. J was trimmed by 5 bases and V by 7 bases; bases with no gene match: 11. The CDR3 totals 16 residues. The CDR3 nucleotides are TGTGCCAGCAATAGCGGGGGGGCCGGAGGGGTAGATACGCAGTATTTT. The encoded protein is CASNSGGAGGVDTQYF.

There are a few counts of this clonotype. The J gene is TRBJ2-1, the V gene TRBV7-2; the D gene could be TRBD1 or TRBD2 (7 bases each). The CDR3 covers 16 residues. The V end was cut by 6 bases, the J end by 3 bases, with 18 bases between. CDR1 and CDR2 (germline): SGHTA, FQGNSA. Written as DNA, the CDR3 is TGTGCCAGCAGGCAGGGGGGCGGGAGCTACTACAATGAGCAGTTCTTC. Protein: CASRQGGGSYYNEQFF.

The rearrangement links TRBV19 to TRBJ2-5, with D perhaps TRBD1 (5 bases). The V end lost 2 bases, the J end lost 1 base, and 14 bases lay between the germline ends. Germline CDR1 and CDR2: LNHDA and SQIVND (reference sequence). The CDR3 consists of 16 residues. CDR3 protein: CASSIPWTTTQETQYF. For the CDR3, the DNA is TGTGCCAGTAGTATACCCTGGACAACCACCCAAGAGACCCAGTACTTC.

The rearrangement uses TRBV12-3 or TRBV12-4 and TRBJ2-5; 7 nucleotides line up with TRBD2. This CDR3 comprises 15 residues. J lost 1 base, V lost 6 bases, and 8 bases had no gene match. CDR3 nucleotide sequence: TGTGCCAGCAGCCTCCTAGCGGCCCTCCAAGAGACCCAGTACTTC. It encodes CASSLLAALQETQYF.

This clonotype was seen a few times. The V and J genes are TRBV9 and TRBJ2-1, with D possibly matching TRBD1 (5 bases). V was shortened by 7 bases and J by 10 bases, with 18 bases between the two germline ends. CDR1 is SGDLS, CDR2 YYNGEE, per germline. The CDR3 has 13 amino acids. Written as DNA, the CDR3 is TGTGCCAGCGGAACTACAGGCGCCAGGGAGCAGTTCTTC. This gives the protein CASGTTGAREQFF.

The CDR3 loop reads CASSLDVGGAEIYGYTF. DNA for the CDR3: TGCGCCAGCAGCTTGGATGTGGGGGGCGCAGAGATATATGGCTACACCTTC. The V gene is TRBV5-1, the J gene TRBJ1-2; possible D gene TRBD1, 6 bases. Trimming stripped 0 bases from V and 5 bases from J, with 20 bases between. CDR3 length: 17 residues. Germline V gives CDR1 SGHRS, CDR2 YFSETQ.

The CDR3 DNA reads TGTGCCAGCAGTTGGTCCGGACAAGTTAACTATGGCTACACCTTC. It is translated as CASSWSGQVNYGYTF. The chain has TRBV27 and TRBJ1-2, with TRBD1 as a possible D gene (5 bases). Looked up from germline, CDR1 is MNHEY and CDR2 is SMNVEV (reference sequence). This CDR3 spans 15 amino acids. V was clipped by 4 bases and J by 1 base, with 13 bases between them.

This clonotype was detected a few times. The chain combines TRBV14 with TRBJ2-5; the D gene is possibly TRBD1 (6 bases). CDR3 size: 16 residues. CDR1 and CDR2 (germline): SGHDN, FVKESK. Deletions cut 6 bases from V and 2 bases from J, with 19 bases between. CDR3: CASSPLIPDRQETQYF. DNA for the CDR3: TGTGCCAGCAGTCCCCTCATACCTGACAGGCAAGAGACCCAGTACTTC. The variable domain in full, completed from reference TRBV14 and TRBJ2-5, reads EAGVTQFPSHSVIEKGQTVTLRCDPISGHDNLYWYRRVMGKEIKFLLHFVKESKQDESGMPNNRFLAERTGGTYSTLKVQPAELEDSGVYFCASSPLIPDRQETQYFGPGTRLLVL.